The sequence of this T cell receptor beta chain was determined in a study of T cell clones after liver transplantation. Study in general: A pre-transplant mixed lymphocyte reaction with TCRbeta sequencing defined graft-donor-reactive clones followed in post-transplant blood. Timepoints were pre-transplant, pre-withdrawal, and after withdrawal was completed or failed. Regarding the study as a whole: Migration into the graft, not deletion, may explain lost graft donor-reactive T cells.

This clone occurred a few times. Its matching antigen is unknown. CDR3 length: 13 residues. In germline, CDR1 is SGHTA, CDR2 FQGNSA. V lost 6 bases to trimming and J lost 4 bases; unmatched junction nucleotides: 3. Assay: immunoSEQ multiplex PCR; the TCRdb copy retains only in-frame clones and omits some. The table lists approximately 25,000 clones, about 70% of them singletons, with about 2.8% in the top ten. The rearrangement joins TRBV7-2 to TRBJ1-3; 7 positions agree with TRBD1. Here the sequenced sample was CD4+ T cells from blood, taken before liver transplant. The receptor was derived from a human donor who received a liver transplant. The CDR3 sequence: CASRLQGGNTIYF. CDR3 DNA: TGTGCCAGCAGGCTACAGGGGGGAAACACCATATATTTT.